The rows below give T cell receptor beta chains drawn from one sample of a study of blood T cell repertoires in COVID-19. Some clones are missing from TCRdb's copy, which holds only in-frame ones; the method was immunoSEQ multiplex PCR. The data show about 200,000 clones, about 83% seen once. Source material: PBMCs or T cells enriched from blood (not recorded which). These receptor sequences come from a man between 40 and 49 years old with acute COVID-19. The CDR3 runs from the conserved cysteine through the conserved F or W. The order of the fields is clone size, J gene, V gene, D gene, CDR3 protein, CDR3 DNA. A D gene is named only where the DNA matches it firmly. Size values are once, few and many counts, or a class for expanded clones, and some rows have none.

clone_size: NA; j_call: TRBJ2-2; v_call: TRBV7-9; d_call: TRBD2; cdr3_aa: CASSLGLAGVTGELFF; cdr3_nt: TGTGCCAGCAGCTTGGGACTAGCGGGAGTGACTGGGGAGCTGTTTTTT
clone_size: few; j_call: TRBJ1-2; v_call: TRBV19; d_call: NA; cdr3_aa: CASRPVPGEGSIDGYTF; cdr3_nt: TGTGCCAGTAGGCCTGTCCCGGGAGAGGGGTCGATTGACGGCTACACCTTC
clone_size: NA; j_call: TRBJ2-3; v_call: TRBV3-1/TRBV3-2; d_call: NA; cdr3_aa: CASSHPSIEGDTQYF; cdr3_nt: TGTGCCAGCAGCCACCCTTCGATCGAGGGAGATACGCAGTATTTT
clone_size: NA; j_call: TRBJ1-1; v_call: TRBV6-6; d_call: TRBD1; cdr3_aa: CASSYQQGWDTEAFF; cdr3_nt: TGTGCCAGCAGTTACCAACAGGGGTGGGACACTGAAGCTTTCTTT
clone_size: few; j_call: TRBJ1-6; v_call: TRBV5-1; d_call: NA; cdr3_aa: CASSLGAENSPLHF; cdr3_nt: TGCGCCAGCAGCTTGGGGGCCGAAAATTCACCCCTCCACTTT
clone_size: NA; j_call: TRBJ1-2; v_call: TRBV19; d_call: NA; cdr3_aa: CASNPGGATYGYTF; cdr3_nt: TGTGCCAGTAACCCTGGAGGGGCGACCTATGGCTACACCTTC
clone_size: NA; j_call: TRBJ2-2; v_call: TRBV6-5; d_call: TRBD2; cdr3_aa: CALNAVSGRRELFF; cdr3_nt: TGTGCCCTTAACGCGGTCAGCGGGAGACGGGAGCTGTTTTTT
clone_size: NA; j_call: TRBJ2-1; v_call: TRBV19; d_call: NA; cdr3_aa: CASSPGELNEQFF; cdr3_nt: TGTGCCAGTAGTCCAGGGGAGCTCAATGAGCAGTTCTTC
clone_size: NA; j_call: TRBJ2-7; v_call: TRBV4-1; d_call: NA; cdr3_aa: CASSYKGWVSWNEQYF; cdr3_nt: TGCGCCAGCAGCTATAAGGGGTGGGTTTCCTGGAACGAGCAGTACTTC
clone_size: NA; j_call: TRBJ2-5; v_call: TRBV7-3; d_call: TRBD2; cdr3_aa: CASSLGLAGQETQYF; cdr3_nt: TGTGCCAGCAGCTTAGGGCTAGCGGGGCAAGAGACCCAGTACTTC
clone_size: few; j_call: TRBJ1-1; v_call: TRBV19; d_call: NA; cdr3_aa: CASSIGRTEAFF; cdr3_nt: TGTGCCAGTAGTATTGGGCGAACTGAAGCTTTCTTT
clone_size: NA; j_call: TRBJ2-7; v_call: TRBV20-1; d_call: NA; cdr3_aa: CSASQLEDGEQYF; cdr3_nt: TGCAGTGCTAGTCAACTAGAAGACGGTGAGCAGTACTTC
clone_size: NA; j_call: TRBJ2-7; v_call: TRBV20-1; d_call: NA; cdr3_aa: CSASRAYEQYF; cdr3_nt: TGCAGTGCTAGCAGGGCCTACGAGCAGTACTTC
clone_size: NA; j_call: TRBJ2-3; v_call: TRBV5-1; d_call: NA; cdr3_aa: CASSPPSTDTQYF; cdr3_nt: TGCGCCAGCAGCCCCCCTAGCACAGATACGCAGTATTTT
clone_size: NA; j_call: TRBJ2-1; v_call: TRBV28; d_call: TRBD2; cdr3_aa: CASSLTTSPRRNEQFF; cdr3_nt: TGTGCCAGCAGTTTAACGACTAGCCCCAGAAGAAATGAGCAGTTCTTC
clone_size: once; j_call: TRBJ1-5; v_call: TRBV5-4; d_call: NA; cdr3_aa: CASSLRGSNQPQHF; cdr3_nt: TGTGCCAGCAGCCTCCGGGGAAGCAATCAGCCCCAGCATTTT
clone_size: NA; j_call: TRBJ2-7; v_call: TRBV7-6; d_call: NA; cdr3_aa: CASSLRFAGGNYEQYF; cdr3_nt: TGTGCCAGCAGCTTACGGTTTGCAGGGGGGAACTACGAGCAGTACTTC
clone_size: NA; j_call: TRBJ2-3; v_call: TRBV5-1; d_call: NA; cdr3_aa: CASSLLSPTGTSTDTQYF; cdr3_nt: TGCGCCAGCAGCTTGCTTTCCCCGACGGGGACTAGCACAGATACGCAGTATTTT
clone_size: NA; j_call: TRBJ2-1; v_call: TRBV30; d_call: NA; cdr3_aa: CACLLIYNEQFF; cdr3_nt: TGTGCCTGCCTCCTTATCTACAATGAGCAGTTCTTC
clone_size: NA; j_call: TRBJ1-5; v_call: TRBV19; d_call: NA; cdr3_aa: CASTETNQPQHF; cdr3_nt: TGTGCCAGTACCGAGACTAATCAGCCCCAGCATTTT
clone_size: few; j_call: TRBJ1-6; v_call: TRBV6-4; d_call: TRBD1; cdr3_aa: CASDLGQDYNSPLHF; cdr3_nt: TGTGCCAGCGACCTTGGACAGGACTATAATTCACCCCTCCACTTT
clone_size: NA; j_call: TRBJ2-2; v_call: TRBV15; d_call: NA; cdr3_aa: CATSRGGIDTGELFF; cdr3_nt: TGTGCCACCAGCAGAGGAGGAATCGACACCGGGGAGCTGTTTTTT
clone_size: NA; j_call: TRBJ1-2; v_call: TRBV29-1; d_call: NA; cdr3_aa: CSSRERDYGYTF; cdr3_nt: TGCAGCTCTCGGGAGAGGGACTATGGCTACACCTTC
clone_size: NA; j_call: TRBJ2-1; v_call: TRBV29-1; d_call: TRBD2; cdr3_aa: CSVGREYASQFF; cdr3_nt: TGCAGCGTTGGGCGGGAGTACGCCTCGCAGTTCTTC
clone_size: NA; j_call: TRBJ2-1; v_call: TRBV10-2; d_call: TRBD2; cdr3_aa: CASSGAGGYNEQFF; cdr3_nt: TGCGCCAGCAGTGGCGCGGGAGGGTACAATGAGCAGTTCTTC
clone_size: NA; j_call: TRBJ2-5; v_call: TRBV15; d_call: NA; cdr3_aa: CATSRRSDPETQYF; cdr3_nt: TGTGCCACCAGCAGAAGGAGCGACCCAGAGACCCAGTACTTC
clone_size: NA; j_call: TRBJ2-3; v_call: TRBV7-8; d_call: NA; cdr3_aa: CASSPSVGVSADTQYF; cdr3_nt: TGTGCCAGCAGCCCATCGGTAGGAGTTAGCGCAGATACGCAGTATTTT
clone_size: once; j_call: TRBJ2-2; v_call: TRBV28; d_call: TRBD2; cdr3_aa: CASTWVAGVVGELFF; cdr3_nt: TGTGCCAGCACCTGGGTAGCGGGAGTGGTCGGGGAGCTGTTTTTT
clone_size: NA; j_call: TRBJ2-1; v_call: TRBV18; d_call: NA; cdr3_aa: CASSHDYLEQFF; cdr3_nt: TGTGCCAGCTCACATGACTATCTCGAGCAGTTCTTC
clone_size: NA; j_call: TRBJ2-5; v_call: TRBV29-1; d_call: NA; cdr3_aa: CSRKGQETQYF; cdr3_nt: TGCAGCCGGAAGGGGCAAGAGACCCAGTACTTC
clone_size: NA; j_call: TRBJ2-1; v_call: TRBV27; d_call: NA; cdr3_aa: CASKEGVVNEQFF; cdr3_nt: TGTGCCAGCAAGGAGGGAGTTGTTAATGAGCAGTTCTTC
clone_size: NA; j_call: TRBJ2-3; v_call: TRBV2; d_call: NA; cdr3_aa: CASSEARRVSSTDTQYF; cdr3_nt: TGTGCCAGCAGTGAAGCCAGGCGGGTATCTAGCACAGATACGCAGTATTTT
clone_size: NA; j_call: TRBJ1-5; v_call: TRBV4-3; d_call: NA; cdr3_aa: CASSQDIPGGDGNQPQHF; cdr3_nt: TGCGCCAGCAGCCAAGATATACCGGGGGGTGACGGCAATCAGCCCCAGCATTTT
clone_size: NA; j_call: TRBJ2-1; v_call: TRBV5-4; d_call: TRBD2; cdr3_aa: CAVSRTSGRGSHNEQFF; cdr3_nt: TGTGCCGTTTCCCGGACTAGCGGGAGGGGGTCCCACAATGAGCAGTTCTTC
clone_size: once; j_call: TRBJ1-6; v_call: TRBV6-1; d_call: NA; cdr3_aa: CASSEVPSGNSPLHF; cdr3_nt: TGTGCCAGCAGTGAAGTCCCAAGCGGGAATTCACCCCTCCACTTT
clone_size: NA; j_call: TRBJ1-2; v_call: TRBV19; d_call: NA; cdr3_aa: CASSIDRLAGYLGYTF; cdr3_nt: TGTGCCAGTAGTATAGATAGACTGGCCGGATATCTTGGCTACACCTTC
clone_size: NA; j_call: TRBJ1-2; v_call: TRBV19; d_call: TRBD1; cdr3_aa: CASSLQGASYYGYTF; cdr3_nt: TGTGCCAGTAGTCTCCAGGGGGCGTCGTACTATGGCTACACCTTC
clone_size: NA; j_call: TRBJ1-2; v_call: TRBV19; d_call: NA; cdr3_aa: CASSMRSGEGYGYTF; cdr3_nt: TGTGCCAGTAGTATGAGGTCCGGGGAAGGCTATGGCTACACCTTC
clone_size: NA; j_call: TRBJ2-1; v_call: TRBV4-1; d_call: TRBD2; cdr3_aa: CASSARPPLAGGGNEQFF; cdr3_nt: TGCGCCAGCAGCGCCCGCCCACCGTTAGCGGGAGGGGGCAATGAGCAGTTCTTC
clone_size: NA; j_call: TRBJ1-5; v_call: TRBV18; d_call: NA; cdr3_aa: CASSLAGGLSNQPQHF; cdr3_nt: TGTGCCAGCTCACTCGCGGGGGGGCTTAGCAATCAGCCCCAGCATTTT
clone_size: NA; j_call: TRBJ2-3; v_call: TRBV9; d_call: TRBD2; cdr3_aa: CASSVTSGRGGDTQYF; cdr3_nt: TGTGCCAGCAGCGTTACTAGCGGGAGGGGTGGAGATACGCAGTATTTT
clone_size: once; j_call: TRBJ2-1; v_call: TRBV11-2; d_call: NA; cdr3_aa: CASSSSSYNEQFF; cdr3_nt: TGTGCCAGCAGCTCGTCCTCCTACAATGAGCAGTTCTTC
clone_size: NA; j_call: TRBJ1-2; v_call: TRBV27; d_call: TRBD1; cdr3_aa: CASSYQGAARASF; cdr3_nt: TGTGCCAGCAGTTATCAGGGGGCAGCCCGAGCGAGCTTC
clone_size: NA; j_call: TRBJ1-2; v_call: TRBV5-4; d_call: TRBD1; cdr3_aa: CASSLTVGQGKYYTF; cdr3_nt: TGTGCCAGCAGCCTCACCGTGGGACAGGGTAAATACTACACCTTC
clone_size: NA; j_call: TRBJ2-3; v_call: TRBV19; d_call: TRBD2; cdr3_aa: CASSQSGKGATQYF; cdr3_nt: TGTGCCAGTAGCCAAAGCGGGAAGGGCGCTACGCAGTATTTT
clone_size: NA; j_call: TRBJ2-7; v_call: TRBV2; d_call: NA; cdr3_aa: CASSEGPGHNYEQYF; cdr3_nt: TGTGCCAGCAGTGAAGGTCCGGGACACAACTACGAGCAGTACTTC
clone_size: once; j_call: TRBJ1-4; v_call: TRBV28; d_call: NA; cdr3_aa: CASTKGLREKLFF; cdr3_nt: TGTGCCAGCACGAAGGGGCTTCGTGAAAAACTGTTTTTT
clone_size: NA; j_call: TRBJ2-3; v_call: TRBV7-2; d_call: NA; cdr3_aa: CASRQLATDTQYF; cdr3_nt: TGTGCCAGCAGACAACTAGCCACAGATACGCAGTATTTT
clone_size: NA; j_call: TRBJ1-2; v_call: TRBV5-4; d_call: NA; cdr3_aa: CASSPREPAYGYTF; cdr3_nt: TGTGCCAGCAGCCCCCGGGAGCCCGCCTATGGCTACACCTTC
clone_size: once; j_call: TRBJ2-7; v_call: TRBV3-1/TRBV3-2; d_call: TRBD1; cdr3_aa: CASSQAGTGASYEQYF; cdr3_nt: TGTGCCAGCAGCCAAGCCGGGACAGGGGCGTCCTACGAGCAGTACTTC
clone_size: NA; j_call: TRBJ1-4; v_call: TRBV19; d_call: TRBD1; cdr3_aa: CASRDGQVNEKLFF; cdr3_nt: TGTGCCAGTAGAGATGGACAGGTTAATGAAAAACTGTTTTTT
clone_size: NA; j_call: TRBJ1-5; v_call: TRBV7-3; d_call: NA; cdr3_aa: CASSQTPSNQPQHF; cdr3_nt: TGTGCCAGCAGCCAGACACCTAGCAATCAGCCCCAGCATTTT
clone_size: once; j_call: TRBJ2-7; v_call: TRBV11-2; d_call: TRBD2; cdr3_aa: CASSLAGAGATYEQYF; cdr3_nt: TGTGCCAGCAGCTTAGCGGGAGCGGGGGCAACCTACGAGCAGTACTTC